The sequence of this T cell receptor beta chain was determined in a study of Ad26.COV2.S vaccination and SARS-CoV-2 variants. The wider study: Enrollment placed the donor in the COV1001 Ad26.COV2.S trial arm. The vaccine Ad26.COV2.S was put into the muscle once, or twice with 56 days between.

Sample treatment: roughly 20 received Ad26.COV2.S at low or high dose, single or two shots; 5 received placebo; per-sample allocation not given. Specimens were obtained on day 63 following the first vaccine or placebo injection. Vaccine was an Ad26 vector expressing Wuhan-strain SARS-CoV-2 spike. Germline V gene data show CDR1 as MNHEY and CDR2 as SVGAGI. The CDR3 is 15 amino acids. The V segment lost 6 bases and the J segment 3 bases; nucleotides outside the gene matches: 9. Using immunoSEQ multiplex PCR, the repertoire was profiled, and TCRdb retains in-frame clones only, with some absent. The profile shows about 250,000 clones, around 88% of them singletons.

The chain has TRBV6-5 and TRBJ1-2; TRBD1 aligns across 8 bases. The receptor comes from a person between 18 and 65 years old who received the Ad26.COV2.S COVID-19 vaccine or a placebo. The sequences come from peripheral blood, collected in a trial of Ad26.COV2.S vaccine versus placebo. CDR3 protein: CASSYNPDRDYGYTF. As DNA, the CDR3 is TGTGCCAGCAGCTATAACCCGGACAGGGACTATGGCTACACCTTC.